Sequencing of this TCR beta chain was carried out in a study of T cell clonality in common variable immunodeficiency. Findings and limits, study-wide: Compared with controls, CVID subjects had fewer shared TCRbeta clones. Patient heterogeneity in the CVID cohort limited correlations between repertoire features and clinical complications.

Germline loops: CDR1 GTSNPN, CDR2 SVGIG (reference sequence). The CDR3 extends over 21 amino acids. With 0 bases clipped from V and 0 bases from J, the junction kept 16 bases outside the gene matches. Sequencing input was equivalent genomic DNA from CVID and controls. Only in-frame clones appear in the TCRdb table, and some are missing; sequencing was by immunoSEQ multiplex PCR. The sample is made up of tens of thousands of clones, none counted only once. This clone was counted at least ten times. The target antigen is unknown. With the read ending 3 residues before the CDR3 end, the germline J gene is used to fill in that end. Patients and controls were mostly of Caucasian heritage.

V and J are TRBV30 and TRBJ2-3; TRBD2 matches 12 bases. Sequenced sample: peripheral blood mononuclear cells. The TCR sequence derives from a person aged 18-69 years in good health. The DNA read from the CDR3 is TGTGCCTGGAGTGTTGGATCCACTAGCGGGGGGCCAAGCACTAGCACAGATACG. Translated: CAWSVGSTSGGPSTSTDT. The entire CDR3 sequence reads CAWSVGSTSGGPSTSTDTQYF.